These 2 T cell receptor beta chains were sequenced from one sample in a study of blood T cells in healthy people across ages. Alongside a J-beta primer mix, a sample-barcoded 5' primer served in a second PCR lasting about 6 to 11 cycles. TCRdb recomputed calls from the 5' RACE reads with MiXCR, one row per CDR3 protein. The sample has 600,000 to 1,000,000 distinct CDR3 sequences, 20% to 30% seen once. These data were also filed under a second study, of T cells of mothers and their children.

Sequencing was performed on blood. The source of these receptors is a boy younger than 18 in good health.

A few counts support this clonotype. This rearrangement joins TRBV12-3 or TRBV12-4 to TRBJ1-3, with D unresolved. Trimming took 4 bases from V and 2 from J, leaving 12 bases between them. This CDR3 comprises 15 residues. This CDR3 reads CASSSQQLPGNTIYF. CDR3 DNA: TGTGCCAGCAGTTCCCAACAATTACCTGGAAACACCATATATTTT.

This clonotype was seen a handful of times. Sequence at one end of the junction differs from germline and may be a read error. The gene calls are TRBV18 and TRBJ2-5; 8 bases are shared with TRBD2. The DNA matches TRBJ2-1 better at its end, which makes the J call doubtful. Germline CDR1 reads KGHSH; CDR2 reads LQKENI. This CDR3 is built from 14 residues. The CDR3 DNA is TGTGCCGGCTCACCGGGGACTAGGGATTGGGAGCAGTTCTTC. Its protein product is CAGSPGTRDWEQFF.